This T cell receptor (beta chain) originates from a study of shared clonotypes between healthy human individuals. Deep-level settings were used for running the assay. Sequenced by immunoSEQ multiplex PCR; TCRdb stores in-frame clones only, minus some. The repertoire includes some 470,000 clones, about three quarters of them detected once, and 10% to 15% sits in the top ten. Findings and limits, study-wide: Blood was the sole source, and tissue repertoires probably differ.

In the case of this clone: Its cognate antigen is unknown.

The CDR3 is made up of 13 amino acids. CDR1 is MDHEN and CDR2 is SYDVKM in the germline V gene. V lost 4 bases to trimming and J lost 3 bases, with 10 bases between them. The rearrangement joins TRBV28 to TRBJ2-7; D is perhaps TRBD2 (6 bases). The sequenced material came from PBMCs. The source of this sequence is a woman aged 40 to 49 in good health. Some clones in this sample may be carry-over from other donors' samples. The CDR3 DNA reads as TGTGCCAGCAGTTCGACTAGTTTCTACGAGCAGTACTTC. As protein: CASSSTSFYEQYF.